The TCR beta chain under discussion was sequenced for a study of cytomegalovirus exposure and HLA in healthy donors. General study results and limits: When analyzed later, a missense DCLRE1C variant was found to be linked to TCR beta V- and J-gene trimming. Later examination showed HLA-associated TCR beta chains had greater clonal expansion than equally common others.

CDR1 and CDR2 from the germline V gene are SEHNR and FQNEAQ (reference sequence). The CDR3 runs 15 residues. V was clipped by 5 bases and J by 2 bases, with 15 bases between them. Primers included in the PCR were 60 Vbeta and 13 Jbeta primers. Profiled with immunoSEQ multiplex PCR; TCRdb holds only in-frame clones, not every one. The table records under 70,000 clones, about 65% of them present only once. A remark on this clone: The antigen remains unidentified.

Material for sequencing was PBMCs. This sequence originates from a woman between 25 and 40 years old in good health and CMV-seronegative. This rearrangement joins TRBV7-9 to TRBJ2-5, with D possibly matching TRBD2 (5 bases). The CDR3 DNA is TGTGCCAGCAGCCAGAACGGGGAACCTCAAGAGACCCAGTACTTC. The encoded protein is CASSQNGEPQETQYF. Filled out from reference TRBV7-9 and TRBJ2-5, the complete variable domain reads DTGVSQNPRHKITKRGQNVTFRCDPISEHNRLYWYRQTLGQGPEFLTYFQNEAQLEKSRLLSDRFSAERPKGSFSTLEIQRTEQGDSAMYLCASSQNGEPQETQYFGPGTRLLVL.